A selection of T cell receptor beta chains follows, all from one sample in a study of blood T cell repertoires in COVID-19. Libraries were prepared by immunoSEQ multiplex PCR; TCRdb keeps only in-frame clonotypes and omits some of them. The repertoire includes a few hundred thousand clones, 70% to 90% of them detected once, and 6.9% sits in the top ten. The source material was peripheral blood. The receptor source for this set is a woman in her 30s who had recovered from COVID-19. Each CDR3 is given without its conserved first and last residue. D genes are given only for firm matches. Not all rows give a size; the values are once, few, many and, for expanded clones, a class.

length | D | V | size | CDR3
13 | - | TRBV27 | few | ASSPPGSSYNEQF
13 | - | TRBV5-8 | - | ASSLGGPRNQPQH
11 | - | TRBV19 | - | ASSGGRTYEQY
12 | - | TRBV28 | - | ASQVTGSQETQY
13 | - | TRBV5-4 | - | ASSLGGSAYNEQF
15 | TRBD1 | TRBV5-1 | - | ASSLDPGGYGNSPLH
11 | - | TRBV18 | - | ASSLQGYTEAF
14 | - | TRBV15 | - | ATSRSRLQLGETQY
13 | - | TRBV18 | - | ASSPYKASGNEQF
14 | - | TRBV7-9 | - | ASSLARVTSGNTIY
9 | - | TRBV5-4 | - | ASSLNEGST
12 | TRBD1 | TRBV5-6 | - | ASSLMTGRPEQY
15 | TRBD2 | TRBV5-1 | - | ASSWPGAASGVETQY
13 | - | TRBV2 | - | ASRQGTAGANVLT
12 | - | TRBV28 | - | ASSLLGDNSPLH
12 | TRBD2 | TRBV19 | - | ASSLGLAAETQY
10 | - | TRBV24-1 | few | ATSDVSEKLF
13 | - | TRBV10-3 | - | AISPGGPNTGELF
12 | TRBD1 | TRBV9 | - | ASSGRGSQETQY
12 | - | TRBV9 | - | ASSGKGDTDTQY
15 | - | TRBV4-1 | - | ASSQVLAGRLSYEQY
11 | TRBD2 | TRBV5-6 | - | ASSLERGETQY
12 | - | TRBV7-9 | - | ASTFGGANQPQH
13 | TRBD1 | TRBV11-2 | - | ASSPGGGRNQPQH
13 | - | TRBV4-3 | once | ASSQDPTGGNTIY
12 | TRBD2 | TRBV24-1 | - | ATRASGGEETQY
11 | - | TRBV18 | - | ASSPIEGNTIY
12 | - | TRBV19 | - | ASSGIGEGQPQH
9 | - | TRBV3-1/TRBV3-2 | - | ATERGEKLF
12 | - | TRBV28 | once | ASSFSGWSSPLH
14 | TRBD1 | TRBV4-1 | - | ASSRAPGQSSEKLF
13 | TRBD1 | TRBV27 | - | ASRKTGDPTGELF
13 | TRBD1 | TRBV19 | few | ASSPPGQGYSPLH
11 | - | TRBV5-1 | - | ASSPIQAEKLF
15 | TRBD2 | TRBV4-2 | - | ASSVRLAGATTDTQY
12 | TRBD1 | TRBV7-2 | - | ASSLGTGDQPQH
9 | - | TRBV29-1 | - | SVASSYGYT
12 | - | TRBV7-9 | once | ASSSRQVQETQY
14 | TRBD1 | TRBV11-2 | - | ASSSYRTGREPEAF
15 | TRBD1 | TRBV7-9 | - | ASSARDRGSANEKLF
11 | - | TRBV12-3/TRBV12-4 | - | ASSSTQGREQY
10 | - | TRBV28 | - | ATIAGTDTQY
13 | TRBD1 | TRBV15 | - | ATSSPTGVNSPLH
11 | TRBD1 | TRBV2 | few | AGGTGQNSPLH